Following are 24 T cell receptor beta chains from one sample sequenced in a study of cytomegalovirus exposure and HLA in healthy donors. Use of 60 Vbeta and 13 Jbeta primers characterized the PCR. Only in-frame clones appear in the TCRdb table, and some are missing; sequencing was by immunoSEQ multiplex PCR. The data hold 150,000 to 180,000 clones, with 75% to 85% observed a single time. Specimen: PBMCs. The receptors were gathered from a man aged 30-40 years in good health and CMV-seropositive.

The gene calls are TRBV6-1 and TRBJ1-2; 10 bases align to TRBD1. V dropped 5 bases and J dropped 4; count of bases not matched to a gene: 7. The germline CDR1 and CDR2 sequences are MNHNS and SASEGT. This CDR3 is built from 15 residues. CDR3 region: CASSNRQGAGYGYTF. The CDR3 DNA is TGTGCCAGCAGTAACCGACAGGGGGCAGGCTATGGCTACACCTTC.

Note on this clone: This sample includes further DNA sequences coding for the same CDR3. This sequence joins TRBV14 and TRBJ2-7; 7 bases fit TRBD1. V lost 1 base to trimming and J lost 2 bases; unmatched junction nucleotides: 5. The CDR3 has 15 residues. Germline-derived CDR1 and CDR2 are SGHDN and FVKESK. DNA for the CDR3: TGTGCCAGCAGCCAAGGGCAGGGGGTCACCTACGAGCAGTACTTC. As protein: CASSQGQGVTYEQYF.

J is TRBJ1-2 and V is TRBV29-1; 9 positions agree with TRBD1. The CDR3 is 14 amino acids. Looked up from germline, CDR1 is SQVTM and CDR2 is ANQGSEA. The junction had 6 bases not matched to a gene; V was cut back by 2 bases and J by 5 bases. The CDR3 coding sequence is TGCAGCGTTGAACTACAGGGGGCCGGGTATGGCTACACCTTC. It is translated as CSVELQGAGYGYTF. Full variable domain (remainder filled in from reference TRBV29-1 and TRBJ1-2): SAVISQKPSRDICQRGTSLTIQCQVDSQVTMMFWYRQQPGQSLTLIATANQGSEATYESGFVIDKFPISRPNLTFSTLTVSNMSPEDSSIYLCSVELQGAGYGYTFGSGTRLTVV.

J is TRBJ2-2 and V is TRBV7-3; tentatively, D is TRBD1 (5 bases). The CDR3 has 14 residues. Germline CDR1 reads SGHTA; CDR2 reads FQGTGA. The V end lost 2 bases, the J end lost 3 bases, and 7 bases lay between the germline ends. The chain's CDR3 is CASSLGRDTGELFF. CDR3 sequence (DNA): TGTGCCAGCAGCTTAGGCAGGGACACCGGGGAGCTGTTTTTT.

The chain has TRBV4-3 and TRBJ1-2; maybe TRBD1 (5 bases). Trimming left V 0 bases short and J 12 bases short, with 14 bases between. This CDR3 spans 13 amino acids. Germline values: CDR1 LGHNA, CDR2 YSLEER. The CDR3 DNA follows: TGCGCCAGCAGCCAAGAGGTGCAGGGCCTCAACACCTTC. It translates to CASSQEVQGLNTF.

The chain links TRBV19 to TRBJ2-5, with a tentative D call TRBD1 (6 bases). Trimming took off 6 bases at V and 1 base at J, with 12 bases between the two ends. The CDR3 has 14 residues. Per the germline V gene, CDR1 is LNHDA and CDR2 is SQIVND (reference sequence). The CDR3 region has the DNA TGTGCCAGTAGCACCAGGGGTCCCCAAGAGACCCAGTACTTC. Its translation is CASSTRGPQETQYF.

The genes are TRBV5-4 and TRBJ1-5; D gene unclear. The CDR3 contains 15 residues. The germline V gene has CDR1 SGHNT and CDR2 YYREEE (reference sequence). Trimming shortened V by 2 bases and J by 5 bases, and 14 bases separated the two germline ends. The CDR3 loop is CASSFEGAGHQPQHF. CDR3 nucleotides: TGTGCCAGCAGCTTCGAGGGTGCAGGTCATCAGCCCCAGCATTTT.

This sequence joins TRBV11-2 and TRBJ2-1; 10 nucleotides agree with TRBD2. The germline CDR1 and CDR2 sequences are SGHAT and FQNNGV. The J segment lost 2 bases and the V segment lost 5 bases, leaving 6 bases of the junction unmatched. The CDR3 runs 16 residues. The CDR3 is CASSEIAGGPYNEQFF. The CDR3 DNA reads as TGTGCCAGCAGCGAAATAGCGGGGGGCCCCTACAATGAGCAGTTCTTC.

CDR3 bases: TGTGCCAGCAGCTTAGTCGGACACGATCAAGAGACCCAGTACTTC. Protein sequence: CASSLVGHDQETQYF. The V gene is TRBV7-9, the J gene TRBJ2-5, with D maybe TRBD1 (5 bases). Per the germline V gene, CDR1 is SEHNR and CDR2 is FQNEAQ (reference sequence). V was trimmed by 1 base and J by 2 bases, leaving 11 bases between them. The CDR3 sequence is 15 residues long.

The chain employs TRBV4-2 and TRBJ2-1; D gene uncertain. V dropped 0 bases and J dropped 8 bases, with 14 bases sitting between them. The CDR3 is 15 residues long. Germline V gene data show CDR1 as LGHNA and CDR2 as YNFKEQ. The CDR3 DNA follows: TGTGCCAGCAGCCAAGACCCTAAAGCCCCTTATGAGCAGTTCTTC. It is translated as CASSQDPKAPYEQFF.

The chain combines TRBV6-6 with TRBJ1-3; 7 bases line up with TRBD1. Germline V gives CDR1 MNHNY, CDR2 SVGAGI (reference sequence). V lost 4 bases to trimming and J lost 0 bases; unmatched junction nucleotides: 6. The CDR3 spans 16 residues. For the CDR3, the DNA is TGTGCCAGCAGTTCCGGACAGGCCCGCTCTGGAAACACCATATATTTT. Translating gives CASSSGQARSGNTIYF.

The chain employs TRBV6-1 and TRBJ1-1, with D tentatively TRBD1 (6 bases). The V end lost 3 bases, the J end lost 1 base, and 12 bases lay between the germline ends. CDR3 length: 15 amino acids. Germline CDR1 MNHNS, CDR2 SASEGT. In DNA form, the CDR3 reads TGTGCCAGCAGTGAGAGGAACAGGGAGAACACTGAAGCTTTCTTT. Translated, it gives CASSERNRENTEAFF.

CDR3 region: CASSPPARGQETQYF. As DNA, the CDR3 is TGTGCCAGCAGTCCCCCGGCCAGGGGCCAAGAGACCCAGTACTTC. This chain joins TRBV28 and TRBJ2-5; TRBD1 is a possible D gene (6 bases). V was cut by 5 bases and J by 1 base, with 14 bases left in between. The V gene's germline CDR1 is MDHEN and CDR2 SYDVKM. This CDR3 is 15 amino acids long.

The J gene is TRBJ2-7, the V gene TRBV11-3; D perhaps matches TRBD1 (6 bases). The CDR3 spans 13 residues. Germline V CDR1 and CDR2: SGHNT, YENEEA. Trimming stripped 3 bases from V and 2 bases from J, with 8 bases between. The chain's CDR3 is CASSLTGAYEQYF. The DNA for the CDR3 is TGTGCCAGCAGCTTGACAGGAGCCTACGAGCAGTACTTC.

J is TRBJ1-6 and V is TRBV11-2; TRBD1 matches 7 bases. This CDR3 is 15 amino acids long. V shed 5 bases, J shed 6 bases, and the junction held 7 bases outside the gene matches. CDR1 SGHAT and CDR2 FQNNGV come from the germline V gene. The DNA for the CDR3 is TGTGCCAGCAGCACACGGGACAGCGGTAATTCACCCCTCCACTTT. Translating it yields CASSTRDSGNSPLHF. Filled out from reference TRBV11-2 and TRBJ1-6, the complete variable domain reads EAGVAQSPRYKIIEKRQSVAFWCNPISGHATLYWYQQILGQGPKLLIQFQNNGVVDDSQLPKDRFSAERLKGVDSTLKIQPAKLEDSAVYLCASSTRDSGNSPLHFGNGTRLTVT.

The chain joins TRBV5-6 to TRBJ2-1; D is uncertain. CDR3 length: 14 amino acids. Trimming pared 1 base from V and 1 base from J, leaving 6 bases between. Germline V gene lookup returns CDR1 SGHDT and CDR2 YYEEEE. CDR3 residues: CASSLRRSYNEQFF. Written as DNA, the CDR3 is TGTGCCAGCAGCTTGAGGCGGTCCTACAATGAGCAGTTCTTC. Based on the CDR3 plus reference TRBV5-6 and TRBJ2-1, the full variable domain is DAGVTQSPTHLIKTRGQQVTLRCSPKSGHDTVSWYQQALGQGPQFIFQYYEEEERQRGNFPDRFSGHQFPNYSSELNVNALLLGDSALYLCASSLRRSYNEQFFGPGTRLTVL.

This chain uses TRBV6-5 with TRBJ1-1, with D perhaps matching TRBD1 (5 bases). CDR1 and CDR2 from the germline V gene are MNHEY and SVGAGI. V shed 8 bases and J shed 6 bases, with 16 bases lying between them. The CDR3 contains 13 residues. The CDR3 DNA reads TGTGCCAGCTCCCGCGCCTGGGGCTCTGAAGCTTTCTTT. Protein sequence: CASSRAWGSEAFF.

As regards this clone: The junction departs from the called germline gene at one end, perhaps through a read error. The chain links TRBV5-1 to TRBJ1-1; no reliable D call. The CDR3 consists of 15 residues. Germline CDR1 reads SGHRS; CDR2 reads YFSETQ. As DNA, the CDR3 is TGCGCCGGCAGCACCGGACCGCGGAGGGACACTGAAGCTTTCTTT. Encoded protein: CAGSTGPRRDTEAFF.

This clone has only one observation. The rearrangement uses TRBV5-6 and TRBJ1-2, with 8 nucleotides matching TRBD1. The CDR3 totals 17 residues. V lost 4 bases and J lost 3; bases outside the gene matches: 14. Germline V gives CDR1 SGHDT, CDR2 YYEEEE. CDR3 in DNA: TGTGCCAGCAGCCTTATCCTACAGGGGGACGGTGACTATGGCTACACCTTC. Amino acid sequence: CASSLILQGDGDYGYTF.

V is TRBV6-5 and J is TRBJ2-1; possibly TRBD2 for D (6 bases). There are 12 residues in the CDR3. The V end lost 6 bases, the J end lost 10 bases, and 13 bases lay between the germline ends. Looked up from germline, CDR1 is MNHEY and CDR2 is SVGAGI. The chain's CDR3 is CASRRVAGEQFF. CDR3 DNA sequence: TGTGCCAGCAGACGAGTGGCGGGGGAGCAGTTCTTC.

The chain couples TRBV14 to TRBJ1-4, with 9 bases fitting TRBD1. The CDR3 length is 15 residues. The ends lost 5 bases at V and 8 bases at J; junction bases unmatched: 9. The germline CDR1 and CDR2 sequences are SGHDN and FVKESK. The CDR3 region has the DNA TGTGCCAGCAGCGGCCCGGACAGGGGCGGCGAAAAACTGTTTTTT. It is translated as CASSGPDRGGEKLFF.

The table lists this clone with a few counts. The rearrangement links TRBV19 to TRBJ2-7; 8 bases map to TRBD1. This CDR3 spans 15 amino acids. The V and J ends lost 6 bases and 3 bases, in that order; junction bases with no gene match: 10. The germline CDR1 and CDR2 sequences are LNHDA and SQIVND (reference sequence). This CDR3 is CASSRIGQGDYEQYF. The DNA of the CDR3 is TGTGCCAGTAGCAGGATCGGACAGGGCGACTACGAGCAGTACTTC.

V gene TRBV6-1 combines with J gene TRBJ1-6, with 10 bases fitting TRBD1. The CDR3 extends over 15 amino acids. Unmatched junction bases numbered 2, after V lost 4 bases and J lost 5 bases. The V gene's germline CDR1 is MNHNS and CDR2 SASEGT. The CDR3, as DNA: TGTGCCAGCAGTGCGGACAGGGGGAATAATTCACCCCTCCACTTT. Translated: CASSADRGNNSPLHF.

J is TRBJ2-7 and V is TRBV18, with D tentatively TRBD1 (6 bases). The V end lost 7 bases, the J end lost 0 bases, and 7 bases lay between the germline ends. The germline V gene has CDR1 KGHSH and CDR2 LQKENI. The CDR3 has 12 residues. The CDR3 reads CASLQGSYEQYF. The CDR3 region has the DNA TGTGCCAGCTTACAGGGCTCCTACGAGCAGTACTTC.